Listed below are T cell receptor beta chains from one sample, sequenced in a study of T cells in Graves' hyperthyroidism and ophthalmopathy. TCRdb re-derived calls from the multiplex PCR reads in MiXCR, one entry per CDR3 protein. The sample includes a few hundred thousand distinct CDR3 sequences, around 21% of them seen just once. Sequenced input: blood. The receptor source for this set is a man between 18 and 29 years old with Graves' hyperthyroidism. Both conserved end residues are part of each CDR3. Each record gives: V gene, D gene, J gene, clone size, CDR3 DNA, CDR3 protein. The D gene is left open where the match is weak. Some rows mark clone size as missing; the rest say once, few, many or name a class of expanded clone.

v_gene: TRBV20-1; d_gene: NA; j_gene: TRBJ2-2; abundance: many; CDR3nt: TGCAGTGCTAGAGATGTTGGGTCAGCCACCGGGGAGCTGTTTTTT; CDR3aa: CSARDVGSATGELFF
v_gene: TRBV27; d_gene: TRBD1; j_gene: TRBJ1-5; abundance: many; CDR3nt: TGTGCCAGCAGTCCGATGACAGGGGGAGGGAATCAGCCCCAGCATTTT; CDR3aa: CASSPMTGGGNQPQHF
v_gene: TRBV15; d_gene: NA; j_gene: TRBJ2-5; abundance: many; CDR3nt: TGTGCCACCAGCATCCCGCAGGGGTATGAGACCCAGTACTTC; CDR3aa: CATSIPQGYETQYF
v_gene: TRBV5-1; d_gene: TRBD1; j_gene: TRBJ1-1; abundance: many; CDR3nt: TGCGCCAGCAGTTTTAAGGACAGGTTTGAGAGCACTGAAGCTTTCTTT; CDR3aa: CASSFKDRFESTEAFF
v_gene: TRBV6-1; d_gene: TRBD1; j_gene: TRBJ2-7; abundance: many; CDR3nt: TGTGCCAGCGGCCCCCAGGGGGTCAACGAGCAGTACTTC; CDR3aa: CASGPQGVNEQYF
v_gene: TRBV6-6; d_gene: NA; j_gene: TRBJ2-7; abundance: many; CDR3nt: TGTGCCAGCAGTTACCAACAGGCGGGAGAGCAGTACTTC; CDR3aa: CASSYQQAGEQYF
v_gene: TRBV19; d_gene: NA; j_gene: TRBJ2-5; abundance: NA; CDR3nt: TGTGCCAGTAGTATTCTTTACCGGGACCAAGAGACCCAGTACTTC; CDR3aa: CASSILYRDQETQYF
v_gene: TRBV12-3/TRBV12-4; d_gene: NA; j_gene: TRBJ1-1; abundance: many; CDR3nt: TGTGCCAGCAGGCCGAGGATCGGGGGCACTGAAGCTTTCTTT; CDR3aa: CASRPRIGGTEAFF
v_gene: TRBV28; d_gene: NA; j_gene: TRBJ1-2; abundance: many; CDR3nt: TGTGCCAGCAGTGGGACATCTGCCTTGGGCTACACCTTC; CDR3aa: CASSGTSALGYTF
v_gene: TRBV20-1; d_gene: NA; j_gene: TRBJ1-5; abundance: many; CDR3nt: TGCAGTGCAACTGGGAACTCCGCGACGGGAAATCAGCCCCAGCATTTT; CDR3aa: CSATGNSATGNQPQHF
v_gene: TRBV6-1; d_gene: TRBD2; j_gene: TRBJ2-5; abundance: few; CDR3nt: TGTGCCAGCAGTCTCTCCCGTGGGAGCGGGGATGAGACCCAGTACTTC; CDR3aa: CASSLSRGSGDETQYF
v_gene: TRBV28; d_gene: TRBD2; j_gene: TRBJ2-3; abundance: many; CDR3nt: TGTGCCAGCAGTTTGGGCTTACTAGCGGGGAACGCAGATACGCAGTATTTT; CDR3aa: CASSLGLLAGNADTQYF
v_gene: TRBV7-9; d_gene: NA; j_gene: TRBJ2-7; abundance: few; CDR3nt: TGTGCCAGCACCCGGGGTCGGGAGCAGTACTTC; CDR3aa: CASTRGREQYF
v_gene: TRBV19; d_gene: NA; j_gene: TRBJ2-5; abundance: many; CDR3nt: TGTGCCGCCGGGACCAGGGTTGAGACCCAGTACTTC; CDR3aa: CAAGTRVETQYF
v_gene: TRBV6-5; d_gene: TRBD1; j_gene: TRBJ1-2; abundance: few; CDR3nt: TGTGCCAGCAGTTACCAGGCCGGGGGACAGGCTTTGGTTGGCTACACCTTC; CDR3aa: CASSYQAGGQALVGYTF
v_gene: TRBV28; d_gene: TRBD1; j_gene: TRBJ2-7; abundance: NA; CDR3nt: TGTGCCAGCACCCGGACAGGGACCCCCTACGAGCAGTACTTC; CDR3aa: CASTRTGTPYEQYF
v_gene: TRBV3-1; d_gene: NA; j_gene: TRBJ2-4; abundance: few; CDR3nt: TGTGCCAGCAGCCATGGAGGGGGGGGGCTCAAAAACATTCAGTACTTC; CDR3aa: CASSHGGGGLKNIQYF
v_gene: TRBV11-2; d_gene: NA; j_gene: TRBJ2-5; abundance: NA; CDR3nt: TGTGCCAGCAGCCAACACTACCAAGAGACCCAGTACTTC; CDR3aa: CASSQHYQETQYF
v_gene: TRBV11-2; d_gene: NA; j_gene: TRBJ2-7; abundance: NA; CDR3nt: TGTGCCAGCAGCTTAGTTTGGGGGAGGCCCACCTCGGGTGGGGAGCAGTACTTC; CDR3aa: CASSLVWGRPTSGGEQYF
v_gene: TRBV6-1; d_gene: TRBD1; j_gene: TRBJ1-2; abundance: many; CDR3nt: TGTGCCAGCTCAGGGGGTTTGATCTATGGCTACACCTTC; CDR3aa: CASSGGLIYGYTF
v_gene: TRBV5-5; d_gene: NA; j_gene: TRBJ1-1; abundance: many; CDR3nt: TGTGCCAGCAGCTTGATTGTCAACCCGACGAGTGAAGCTTTCTTT; CDR3aa: CASSLIVNPTSEAFF
v_gene: TRBV4-1; d_gene: TRBD1; j_gene: TRBJ2-5; abundance: many; CDR3nt: TGCGCCAGCAGCCTAAAACGACAGGGGTCCGTAGAGACCCAGTACTTC; CDR3aa: CASSLKRQGSVETQYF
v_gene: TRBV6-2/TRBV6-3; d_gene: NA; j_gene: TRBJ2-3; abundance: NA; CDR3nt: TGTGCCAGCAGTTCTCACCGCGGGCTTACTAGCACAGATACGCAGTATTTT; CDR3aa: CASSSHRGLTSTDTQYF
v_gene: TRBV24-1; d_gene: NA; j_gene: TRBJ2-5; abundance: many; CDR3nt: TGTGCCACCAGTGAGAGAGCAGGGTGGGAGACCCAGTACTTC; CDR3aa: CATSERAGWETQYF
v_gene: TRBV19; d_gene: NA; j_gene: TRBJ2-7; abundance: many; CDR3nt: TGTGCCAGTAGTATAGCACAGGGCTCCTACGAGCAGTACTTC; CDR3aa: CASSIAQGSYEQYF
v_gene: TRBV6-5; d_gene: NA; j_gene: TRBJ1-2; abundance: few; CDR3nt: TGTGCCAGCAGTTACTCGAAACCTACTAACTATGGCTACACCTTC; CDR3aa: CASSYSKPTNYGYTF
v_gene: TRBV6-5; d_gene: TRBD1; j_gene: TRBJ2-7; abundance: once; CDR3nt: TGTGCCAGCAGTTACTCGACGGGACAGGCCTACGAGCAGTACTTC; CDR3aa: CASSYSTGQAYEQYF
v_gene: TRBV28; d_gene: NA; j_gene: TRBJ1-2; abundance: many; CDR3nt: TGTGCCAGCAGTTTACATAGGTCCTATGGCTACACCTTC; CDR3aa: CASSLHRSYGYTF
v_gene: TRBV6-2/TRBV6-3; d_gene: TRBD2; j_gene: TRBJ2-2; abundance: many; CDR3nt: TGTGCCAGCAGTTACCCCCTAGGAGCGGGGGGTGGGACCGGGGAGCTGTTTTTT; CDR3aa: CASSYPLGAGGGTGELFF
v_gene: TRBV11-2; d_gene: NA; j_gene: TRBJ1-5; abundance: NA; CDR3nt: TGTGCCAGCAGCTTAGGGTCGGAGGGTTATAGCAATCAGCCCCAGCATTTT; CDR3aa: CASSLGSEGYSNQPQHF
v_gene: TRBV20-1; d_gene: TRBD1; j_gene: TRBJ1-5; abundance: NA; CDR3nt: TGCAACAAGGACAGGGAGGTCAGATTGAGCAATCAGCCCCAGCATTTT; CDR3aa: CNKDREVRLSNQPQHF
v_gene: TRBV2; d_gene: NA; j_gene: TRBJ2-5; abundance: NA; CDR3nt: TGTGCCAGCAGTGAATGGACAGACCTCCAAGAGACCCAGTACTTC; CDR3aa: CASSEWTDLQETQYF
v_gene: TRBV29-1; d_gene: NA; j_gene: TRBJ1-1; abundance: many; CDR3nt: TGCAGCGCTGAGGGACAACAGAACACTGAAGCTTTCTTT; CDR3aa: CSAEGQQNTEAFF